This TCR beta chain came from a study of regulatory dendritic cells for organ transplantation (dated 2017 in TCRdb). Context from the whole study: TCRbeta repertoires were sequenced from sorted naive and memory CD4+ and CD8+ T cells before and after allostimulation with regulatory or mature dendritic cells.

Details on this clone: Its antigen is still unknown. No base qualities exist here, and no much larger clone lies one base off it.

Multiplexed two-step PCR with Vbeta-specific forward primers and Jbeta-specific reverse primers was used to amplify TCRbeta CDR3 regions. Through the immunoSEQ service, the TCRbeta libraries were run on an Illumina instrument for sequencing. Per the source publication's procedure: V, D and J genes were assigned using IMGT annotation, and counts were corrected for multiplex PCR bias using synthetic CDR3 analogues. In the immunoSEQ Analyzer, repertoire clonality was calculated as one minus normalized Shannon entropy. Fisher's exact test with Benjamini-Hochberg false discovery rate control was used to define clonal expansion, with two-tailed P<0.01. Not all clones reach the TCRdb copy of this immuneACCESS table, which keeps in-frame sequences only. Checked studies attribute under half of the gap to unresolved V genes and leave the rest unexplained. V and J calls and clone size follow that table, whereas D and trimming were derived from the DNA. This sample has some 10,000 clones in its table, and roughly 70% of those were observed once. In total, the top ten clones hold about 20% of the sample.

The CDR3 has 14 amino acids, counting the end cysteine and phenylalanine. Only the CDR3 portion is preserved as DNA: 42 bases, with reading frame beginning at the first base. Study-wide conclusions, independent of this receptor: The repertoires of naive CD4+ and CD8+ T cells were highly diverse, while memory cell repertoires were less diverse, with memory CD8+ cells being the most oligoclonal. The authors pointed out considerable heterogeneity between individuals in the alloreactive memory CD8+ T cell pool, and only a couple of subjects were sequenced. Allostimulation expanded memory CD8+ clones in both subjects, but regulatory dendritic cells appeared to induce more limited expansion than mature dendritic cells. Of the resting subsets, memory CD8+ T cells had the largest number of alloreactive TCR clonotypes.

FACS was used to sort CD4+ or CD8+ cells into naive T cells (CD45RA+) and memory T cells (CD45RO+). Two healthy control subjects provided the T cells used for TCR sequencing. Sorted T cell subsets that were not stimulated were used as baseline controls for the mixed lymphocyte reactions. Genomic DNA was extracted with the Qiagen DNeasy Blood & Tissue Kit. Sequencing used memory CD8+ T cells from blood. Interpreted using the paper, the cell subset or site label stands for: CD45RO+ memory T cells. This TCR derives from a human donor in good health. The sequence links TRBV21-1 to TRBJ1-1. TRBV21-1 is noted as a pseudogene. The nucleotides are TGTGCCAGCAGCAAATTCCTAAAGTCTGCTGAAGCTTTCTTT. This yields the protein CASSKFLKSAEAFF.